This T cell receptor beta chain was captured by sequencing in a study of T cell repertoires in cytomegalovirus infection. Looking at the study overall: Recently described HLA-C-restricted plus well-studied HLA-B-restricted CMV epitopes were used. The public TCR beta signatures pointed to both CMV infection and matching HLA type.

Using its own MiXCR run on the reads, TCRdb lists one record per CDR3 protein. The repertoire has roughly 200,000 distinct CDR3 sequences, around two fifths of them found once; the top ten carry around 64%. The germline gives CDR1 SGHTA, CDR2 FQGTGA. The CDR3 contains 15 residues. The table lists this clonotype with a few counts. No antigen is known for it. One end of the junction is discordant with germline, which a read error may explain. The chain couples TRBV7-3 to TRBJ2-1, with TRBD2 identical over 11 bases. Here the sequenced sample was CD8+ T cells from cultured PBMCs, taken from culture after CMV antigen stimulation. The sequence was collected from a human donor in good health (CMV status not recorded). Some clones in this sample may be carry-over from other donors' samples. CDR3 protein: CASTLAGGAYNEQFF. CDR3 sequence (DNA): TGTGCCAGCACCTTAGCGGGAGGGGCTTACAATGAGCAGTTCTTC.